The 26 T cell receptor beta chains below all came from one sample that was sequenced in a study of OX40 agonist ivuxolimab in advanced cancers. Using immunoSEQ multiplex PCR, the repertoire was profiled, and TCRdb retains in-frame clones only, with some absent. The data contain about 58,000 clones, approximately 90% of them singletons. The sample consisted of CD4+ or CD8+ T cells sorted from blood, taken in a trial of the OX40 agonist ivuxolimab. These receptors originate from an adult with an advanced solid tumor such as melanoma, head and neck, liver or kidney cancer.

The rearrangement uses TRBV7-3 and TRBJ2-1; D possibly corresponds to TRBD1 (6 bases). Germline V gene lookup returns CDR1 SGHTA and CDR2 FQGTGA. The CDR3 loop spans 13 amino acids. Trimming removed 5 bases at V and 9 bases at J, with 14 bases between. CDR3 protein: CASSQEQGTEQFF. In nucleotides, the CDR3 is TGTGCCAGCAGCCAAGAACAGGGCACTGAGCAGTTCTTC. Drawing the rest from reference TRBV7-3 and TRBJ2-1, the complete variable domain is GAGVSQTPSNKVTEKGKYVELRCDPISGHTALYWYRQSLGQGPEFLIYFQGTGAADDSGLPNDRFFAVRPEGSVSTLKIQRTERGDSAVYLCASSQEQGTEQFFGPGTRLTVL.

Worth noting for this clone: The germline gene is not matched at one end of the junction; a read error may be the cause. The rearrangement uses TRBV15 and TRBJ2-5; 8 bases are shared with TRBD1. In germline, CDR1 is LNHNV, CDR2 YYDKDF (reference sequence). The CDR3 totals 13 residues. The CDR3 is CATSGDRGETQYF. The DNA for the CDR3 is TGTGCCACCAGCGGAGACAGGGGCGAGACCCAGTACTTC.

The rearrangement joins TRBV30 to TRBJ1-2; D possibly corresponds to TRBD1 (5 bases). CDR1 and CDR2 (germline): GTSNPN, SVGIG (reference sequence). CDR3 size: 12 residues. V was trimmed by 2 bases and J by 3 bases, leaving 7 bases between them. The chain's CDR3 is CAWSRGDYGYTF. The CDR3 DNA follows: TGTGCCTGGAGTCGGGGGGACTATGGCTACACCTTC.

The genes are TRBV6-1 and TRBJ2-5; TRBD1 might be the D (6 bases). The CDR3 is made up of 15 amino acids. Germline CDR1 and CDR2: MNHNS and SASEGT. Trimming cost V 8 bases and J 5 bases, with 21 bases left between them. The CDR3 DNA reads as TGTGCCAGCCGTAGGGGGACACCCCCGGGGGAGACCCAGTACTTC. It specifies CASRRGTPPGETQYF.

The chain combines TRBV27 with TRBJ1-5; 7 bases match TRBD1. The germline gives CDR1 MNHEY, CDR2 SMNVEV (reference sequence). Trimming cost V 5 bases and J 4 bases; bases outside gene matches: 5. This CDR3 region has 14 residues. The DNA for the CDR3 is TGTGCCAGCAGTCAGGACAGGATTAATCAGCCCCAGCATTTT. It is translated as CASSQDRINQPQHF.

J is TRBJ2-7 and V is TRBV7-9; weak D call: TRBD1 (5 bases). The germline V and J ends were trimmed by 4 bases and 4 bases, with 8 bases remaining between them. The germline CDR1 and CDR2 sequences are SEHNR and FQNEAQ (reference sequence). The CDR3 length is 12 residues. The CDR3 protein is CASSYDSYEQYF. The CDR3 nucleotides read TGTGCCAGCAGCTATGACAGTTACGAGCAGTACTTC.

The chain combines TRBV28 with TRBJ1-5, with 8 nucleotides matching TRBD1. J was trimmed by 6 bases and V by 3 bases; bases with no gene match: 7. The germline V gene encodes CDR1 MDHEN and CDR2 SYDVKM. This CDR3 has 15 residues. The DNA for the CDR3 is TGTGCCAGCAGTTTTTATGGACAGGGCACTCAGCCCCAGCATTTT. The encoded protein is CASSFYGQGTQPQHF.

This clone came up a few times. This sequence joins TRBV10-1 and TRBJ2-3; D may be TRBD2 (5 bases). This CDR3 has 16 amino acids. Per the germline V gene, CDR1 is WNHNN and CDR2 is SYGVQD (reference sequence). Trimming cost V 0 bases and J 5 bases, with 15 bases left between them. CDR3 bases: TGCGCCAGCAGTGAGTCGGTCGTTGAGGGAGTAGATACGCAGTATTTT. This translates into CASSESVVEGVDTQYF.

V gene TRBV28 combines with J gene TRBJ2-3; D is ambiguous. The CDR3 spans 15 residues. Looked up from germline, CDR1 is MDHEN and CDR2 is SYDVKM. Between the trimmed V and J ends, which lost 6 bases and 0 bases, there was a span of 13 bases. In DNA form, the CDR3 reads TGTGCCAGCAGGGGTGAGACCCCTAGCACAGATACGCAGTATTTT. Translation gives CASRGETPSTDTQYF.

This clone turned up a few times. The V call is TRBV2, the J call TRBJ1-2; 10 bases line up with TRBD1. Germline V gene lookup returns CDR1 SNHLY and CDR2 FYNNEI. The CDR3 is made up of 13 amino acids. Unmatched junction bases numbered 3, after V lost 5 bases and J lost 6 bases. This CDR3 reads CASSLGQGHGYTF. CDR3 sequence (DNA): TGTGCCAGCAGTCTGGGACAGGGGCATGGCTACACCTTC.

The chain employs TRBV4-1 and TRBJ2-1; D is undetermined. Germline CDR1 reads MGHRA; CDR2 reads YSYEKL. Deletions cut 0 bases from V and 4 bases from J, with 4 bases between. CDR3 length: 13 amino acids. CDR3 bases: TGCGCCAGCAGCCAAGATTTGTACAATGAGCAGTTCTTC. It codes for CASSQDLYNEQFF.

This clone was seen a handful of times. This CDR3 is also generated by other DNA sequences in the sample. The V and J genes are TRBV7-3 and TRBJ2-2, with D maybe TRBD1 (5 bases). The ends were cut back, 5 bases at V and 1 base at J, with 5 bases in the middle. The CDR3 has 13 amino acids. Germline V CDR1 and CDR2: SGHTA, FQGTGA. CDR3 loop: CASSTGNTGELFF. The CDR3 nucleotides read TGTGCCAGCAGCACAGGGAACACCGGGGAGCTGTTTTTT. Supplemented by reference TRBV7-3 and TRBJ2-2, the full variable domain reads GAGVSQTPSNKVTEKGKYVELRCDPISGHTALYWYRQSLGQGPEFLIYFQGTGAADDSGLPNDRFFAVRPEGSVSTLKIQRTERGDSAVYLCASSTGNTGELFFGEGSRLTVL.

The chain links TRBV10-3 to TRBJ2-3; 10 nucleotides agree with TRBD1. This CDR3 comprises 15 residues. The germline CDR1 and CDR2 sequences are ENHRY and SYGVKD. With V trimmed by 4 bases and J by 3 bases, 4 bases remained unmatched. The CDR3 DNA is TGTGCCATCAGTGCCCCGGGACAGGGGACAGATACGCAGTATTTT. Its protein is CAISAPGQGTDTQYF.

The chain carries TRBV5-6 and TRBJ1-6; D is possibly TRBD1 (5 bases). Germline V gives CDR1 SGHDT, CDR2 YYEEEE. The CDR3 runs 15 residues. The germline V and J ends were trimmed by 0 bases and 7 bases, with 11 bases remaining between them. Here the CDR3 DNA reads TGTGCCAGCAGCTTGGGGACATTTTCGAATTCACCCCTCCACTTT. Its translation is CASSLGTFSNSPLHF. Based on the CDR3 plus reference TRBV5-6 and TRBJ1-6, the full variable domain is DAGVTQSPTHLIKTRGQQVTLRCSPKSGHDTVSWYQQALGQGPQFIFQYYEEEERQRGNFPDRFSGHQFPNYSSELNVNALLLGDSALYLCASSLGTFSNSPLHFGNGTRLTVT.

V gene TRBV6-5 combines with J gene TRBJ2-1; a weak D match, TRBD2 (5 bases). The CDR3 loop spans 14 amino acids. V was shortened by 2 bases and J by 8 bases, with 13 bases between the two germline ends. In germline, CDR1 is MNHEY, CDR2 SVGAGI. The CDR3 coding sequence is TGTGCCAGCAGTTACGAAGGTAGCGTCGATGAGCAGTTCTTC. This sequence encodes CASSYEGSVDEQFF.

This chain joins TRBV7-8 and TRBJ1-1; D unclear. Germline V gene data show CDR1 as SGHVS and CDR2 as FQNEAQ. This CDR3 has 14 residues. V gave up 1 base and J gave up 1 base, with 7 bases separating them. CDR3 nucleotide sequence: TGTGCCAGCAGCTTAGTTACTTCGAACACTGAAGCTTTCTTT. It is translated as CASSLVTSNTEAFF.

The V and J genes are TRBV5-1 and TRBJ2-7; D is ambiguous. V dropped 2 bases and J dropped 4 bases, with 7 bases sitting between them. The CDR3 is 12 amino acids. Germline CDR1 and CDR2: SGHRS and YFSETQ. The CDR3 DNA reads TGCGCCAGCAGCTTCCTGGGTTACGAGCAGTACTTC. It is translated as CASSFLGYEQYF.

The J gene is TRBJ1-3, the V gene TRBV28; the match to TRBD1 covers 8 bases. Germline CDR1 and CDR2: MDHEN and SYDVKM. The CDR3 runs 15 residues. Germline trimming cut 1 base from V and 8 bases from J; bases unmatched to any gene: 7. The CDR3 loop reads CASSLSDRGGHTIYF. The CDR3 DNA sequence: TGTGCCAGCAGTTTATCCGACAGGGGCGGACACACCATATATTTT. Variable domain in full (rest from reference TRBV28 and TRBJ1-3): DVKVTQSSRYLVKRTGEKVFLECVQDMDHENMFWYRQDPGLGLRLIYFSYDVKMKEKGDIPEGYSVSREKKERFSLILESASTNQTSMYLCASSLSDRGGHTIYFGEGSWLTVV.

This clone was recorded once. The V and J genes are TRBV4-3 and TRBJ1-3; TRBD1 matches 7 bases. The V segment lost 3 bases and the J segment 3 bases; nucleotides outside the gene matches: 5. The CDR3 loop spans 15 amino acids. Germline CDR1 is LGHNA and CDR2 is YSLEER. CDR3 DNA: TGCGCCAGCAGCCAGGTCACAGGGGTTGGAAACACCATATATTTT. Its translation: CASSQVTGVGNTIYF.

The J gene is TRBJ1-1, the V gene TRBV4-2, with D possibly TRBD1 on 5 matching bases. The germline V gene has CDR1 LGHNA and CDR2 YNFKEQ. This CDR3 spans 14 amino acids. V lost 2 bases and J lost 8, with 15 bases in between. DNA of the CDR3: TGTGCCAGCAGCCAACCGGGGGGGGGTACGGAAGCTTTCTTT. It encodes CASSQPGGGTEAFF.

The rearrangement uses TRBV15 and TRBJ2-7; 11 nucleotides match TRBD1. V lost 1 base and J lost 2; bases outside the gene matches: 1. CDR1 LNHNV and CDR2 YYDKDF come from the germline V gene (reference sequence). The CDR3 contains 15 residues. The CDR3 nucleotides read TGTGCCACCAGCAGAGGGGGACAGGGGGCCTACGAGCAGTACTTC. Amino acid sequence: CATSRGGQGAYEQYF.

V usage is TRBV10-3 and J usage is TRBJ2-5, with D hard to call. This CDR3 is 14 amino acids long. Trimming pared 5 bases from V and 4 bases from J, leaving 14 bases between. CDR1 ENHRY and CDR2 SYGVKD come from the germline V gene. The CDR3 region has the DNA TGTGCCATCAGTAACGCTCAGGAAGGAGAGACCCAGTACTTC. This gives the protein CAISNAQEGETQYF.

The CDR3 loop reads CASRRVGSRYEQYF. DNA for the CDR3: TGTGCCAGCAGGCGTGTCGGAAGTAGGTACGAGCAGTACTTC. This chain joins TRBV6-5 and TRBJ2-7; D call uncertain. Germline V CDR1 and CDR2: MNHEY, SVGAGI. V shed 6 bases and J shed 4 bases, with 16 bases lying between them. This CDR3 is 14 amino acids long.

This chain connects TRBV5-8 to TRBJ1-4; D possibly corresponds to TRBD1 (5 bases). Looked up from germline, CDR1 is SGHTS and CDR2 is YDEGEE. Trimming stripped 4 bases from V and 8 bases from J, with 15 bases between. The CDR3 runs to 14 residues. The CDR3 protein is CASSGRVGNEKLFF. The DNA for the CDR3 is TGTGCCAGCAGCGGCAGGGTTGGAAACGAAAAACTGTTTTTT.

The V and J genes are TRBV7-6 and TRBJ2-3, with 12 nucleotides matching TRBD2. The CDR3 has 17 amino acids. Germline V gene lookup returns CDR1 SGHVS and CDR2 FNYEAQ. J lost 1 base, V lost 5 bases, and 7 bases had no gene match. The CDR3 bases are TGTGCCAGCAGCGCCCGACTAGCGGGAGAAGGCACAGATACGCAGTATTTT. It yields the protein CASSARLAGEGTDTQYF.

This clone appeared once. The rearrangement uses TRBV11-2 and TRBJ1-1, with 9 bases aligning to TRBD1. CDR3 size: 14 residues. V dropped 4 bases and J dropped 6; count of bases not matched to a gene: 6. Germline lookup yields CDR1 SGHAT and CDR2 FQNNGV. The CDR3 is CASSSQQGAAEAFF. The CDR3 DNA reads as TGTGCCAGCAGCTCTCAACAGGGGGCTGCTGAAGCTTTCTTT.